The next 22 T cell receptor beta chains were all read from a single sample in a study of T cells after yellow fever vaccination. TCRdb itself ran the 5' RACE reads through MiXCR, one entry per CDR3 protein. This table holds about 240,000 distinct CDR3 sequences, around 7% found once. The material sequenced was CD4+ T cells sorted from PBMCs, taken 15 days after the yellow fever booster vaccination. These receptors were collected from a man under 40 who received the YFV17D yellow fever vaccine.

This clonotype showed up just a few times. The chain is built from TRBV6-5 and TRBJ1-6; TRBD1 matches 8 bases. Germline CDR1 MNHEY, CDR2 SVGAGI. V trimming: 0 bases; J trimming: 14 bases; junction bases outside the gene matches: 3. The CDR3 is 13 amino acids. The CDR3 protein is CASSYSAGGTLHF. As DNA, the CDR3 is TGTGCCAGCAGTTACTCTGCAGGGGGCACCCTCCACTTT.

This clonotype was detected only a few times. The V and J genes are TRBV5-5 and TRBJ2-5; 8 bases line up with TRBD2. J gave up 5 bases and V 0 bases, and 3 bases lay outside the gene matches. Germline V gene sequence: CDR1 SGHKS, CDR2 YYEKEE (reference sequence). This CDR3 contains 14 residues. CDR3 nucleotide sequence: TGTGCCAGCAGCTTGGGGACTAGCCGGGAGACCCAGTACTTC. Its protein is CASSLGTSRETQYF.

In this sample, this clonotype turned up many times. The chain couples TRBV2 to TRBJ2-7; maybe TRBD1 (6 bases). Looked up from germline, CDR1 is SNHLY and CDR2 is FYNNEI. V lost 8 bases and J 6 bases, leaving 17 bases between the germline ends. This CDR3 region has 13 residues. The CDR3 nucleotides are TGTGCCAGCGGGTGGGGGCTCGCTGGCGAGCAGTACTTC. Translating it yields CASGWGLAGEQYF.

This clonotype was seen a few times. CDR3 DNA: TGTGCCACCAGTTTTGGTCCGGGAGGGACCGACAATGAGCAGTTCTTC. It encodes CATSFGPGGTDNEQFF. The chain has TRBV24-1 and TRBJ2-1; 8 bases agree with TRBD2. Germline V gene sequence: CDR1 KGHDR, CDR2 SFDVKD. The CDR3 length is 16 residues. The V segment lost 6 bases and the J segment 5 bases; nucleotides outside the gene matches: 11.

J is TRBJ2-5 and V is TRBV6-5; D gene uncertain. Looked up from germline, CDR1 is MNHEY and CDR2 is SVGAGI. Between the trimmed V and J ends, which lost 0 bases and 4 bases, there was a span of 9 bases. The CDR3 extends over 14 amino acids. CDR3 in DNA: TGTGCCAGCAGTTACTCAGGGTTACTAGAGACCCAGTACTTC. This gives the protein CASSYSGLLETQYF.

This chain links TRBV5-1 with TRBJ1-2, with a weak D call TRBD1 (5 bases). The length of the CDR3 is 14 residues. The ends were cut back, 2 bases at V and 3 bases at J, with 11 bases in the middle. CDR1 SGHRS and CDR2 YFSETQ come from the germline V gene. The CDR3 DNA reads TGCGCCAGCAGCTTATCCGAGGGGCACTATGGCTACACCTTC. Its protein is CASSLSEGHYGYTF.

Only a few counts were recorded for this clonotype. The rearrangement links TRBV30 to TRBJ2-7; D could derive from TRBD1 or TRBD2 (5 bases each). The CDR3 is 13 amino acids. Trimming left V 8 bases short and J 6 bases short, with 20 bases between. The germline V gene has CDR1 GTSNPN and CDR2 SVGIG (reference sequence). CDR3 residues: CALGRGQLSEQYF. CDR3 nucleotide sequence: TGTGCCCTGGGACGCGGGCAGCTCTCCGAGCAGTACTTC.

This clonotype was observed many times. V is TRBV7-2 and J is TRBJ1-1; D gene unclear. From germline, CDR1 is SGHTA and CDR2 FQGNSA. V lost 5 bases to trimming and J lost 7 bases, with 14 bases between them. The CDR3 covers 13 residues. CDR3 nucleotides: TGTGCCAGCAGCGGGTGGTACGGCCGTGAAGCTTTCTTT. Translated: CASSGWYGREAFF.

This clonotype was observed a handful of times. The CDR3 is CASSAGLAGGPRQETQYF. Here the CDR3 DNA reads TGCGCCAGCAGCGCTGGACTAGCGGGAGGGCCGAGGCAAGAGACCCAGTACTTC. The chain has TRBV5-1 and TRBJ2-5; 15 nucleotides line up with TRBD2. From germline, CDR1 is SGHRS and CDR2 YFSETQ. The V segment lost 4 bases and the J segment 2 bases; nucleotides outside the gene matches: 9. This CDR3 spans 18 amino acids.

The chain has TRBV19 and TRBJ1-4; possible D gene TRBD1, 5 bases. CDR1 is LNHDA and CDR2 is SQIVND in the germline V gene (reference sequence). Trimming cost V 3 bases and J 8 bases, with 10 bases left between them. The CDR3 has 13 residues. CDR3 sequence: CASSIGRAEKLFF. As DNA, the CDR3 is TGTGCCAGTAGTATCGGCAGGGCGGAAAAACTGTTTTTT.

The chain employs TRBV7-8 and TRBJ2-5; possible D gene TRBD2, 5 bases. Trimming removed 3 bases from V and 4 bases from J, with 12 bases in between. CDR3 length equals 14 residues. CDR1 is SGHVS, CDR2 FQNEAQ, per germline. The CDR3 nucleotides read TGTGCCAGCAGCTTCCGGGAACGAGGAGAGACCCAGTACTTC. Encoded protein: CASSFRERGETQYF.

This clonotype was counted many times. The chain links TRBV5-1 to TRBJ2-7; D perhaps matches TRBD1 (5 bases). Trimming cost V 3 bases and J 7 bases, with 17 bases left between them. This CDR3 spans 14 amino acids. The germline V gene has CDR1 SGHRS and CDR2 YFSETQ. For the CDR3, the DNA is TGCGCCAGCAGCTCGACCCCAGGGCCTCGGGAGCAGTACTTC. Its protein is CASSSTPGPREQYF.

As concerns this clonotype: This may be a read error, as it is one base from a much larger clone. The J gene is TRBJ2-1, the V gene TRBV29-1; D is unresolved. Germline V lookup: CDR1 SQVTM, CDR2 ANQGSEA. The germline V and J ends were trimmed by 0 bases and 1 base, with 1 base remaining between them. The CDR3 extends over 12 amino acids. CDR3 residues: CSVEESYNEQFF. The CDR3 nucleotides are TGCAGCGTTGAAGAATCCTACAATGAGCAGTTCTTC.

The rearrangement joins TRBV7-9 to TRBJ1-2; D gene ambiguous. Germline assignment: CDR1 SEHNR and CDR2 FQNEAQ (reference sequence). CDR3 length: 13 residues. The V and J ends lost 2 bases and 8 bases respectively, with 12 bases between them. In nucleotides, the CDR3 is TGTGCCAGCAGCTTAATGGCAGGCGGAGGCTACACCTTC. Its translation is CASSLMAGGGYTF.

In its sample, this clonotype was seen many times. V and J are TRBV7-9 and TRBJ1-3, with D tentatively TRBD1 (6 bases). V was clipped by 7 bases and J by 0 bases, with 16 bases between them. CDR1 SEHNR and CDR2 FQNEAQ come from the germline V gene (reference sequence). The CDR3 spans 16 residues. DNA of the CDR3: TGTGCCAGCAACCCAACAGGGAAAGACTCTGGAAACACCATATATTTT. The encoded protein is CASNPTGKDSGNTIYF.

The chain couples TRBV10-3 to TRBJ1-1; 9 positions agree with TRBD1. V was clipped by 6 bases and J by 5 bases; unmatched bases: 4. From germline, CDR1 is ENHRY and CDR2 SYGVKD. This CDR3 has 13 amino acids. The CDR3 reads CAISEQGATEAFF. The CDR3 DNA sequence: TGTGCCATCAGCGAACAGGGGGCAACTGAAGCTTTCTTT.

A note on this clonotype: Possible read error: a much larger clone is one base away. This chain uses TRBV6-2 or TRBV6-3 with TRBJ2-1, with 10 bases lining up with TRBD1. CDR3 length: 16 amino acids. Germline V gene data show CDR1 as MNHEY and CDR2 as SVGEGT. Written as DNA, the CDR3 is TGTGCCAACAGTCGCACCGGGACAGGGGTGAGAAATGAGCAGTTCTTC. This codes for CANSRTGTGVRNEQFF.

This clonotype was picked up many times. V is TRBV5-1 and J is TRBJ2-2; no firm D call. Germline V gene sequence: CDR1 SGHRS, CDR2 YFSETQ. The CDR3 has 15 residues. The ends were cut back, 3 bases at V and 3 bases at J, with 12 bases in the middle. CDR3 bases: TGCGCCAGCAGCTCAGCCTGGGCAGACACCGGGGAGCTGTTTTTT. Protein product: CASSSAWADTGELFF.

The chain has TRBV7-1 and TRBJ2-7; D not certain. TRBV7-1 is noted as an ORF with a role that remains uncertain. The V gene lost 6 bases and the J gene lost 5 bases, with 14 bases spanning the gap. The CDR3 covers 13 residues. The CDR3 DNA sequence: TGTGCCAGCAGTCACTTCAACGGCAACGAGCAGTACTTC. It encodes CASSHFNGNEQYF.

This clonotype has a count of ten or more. V gene TRBV6-5 combines with J gene TRBJ1-1; no definite D call. CDR1 MNHEY and CDR2 SVGAGI come from the germline V gene. V was trimmed by 7 bases and J by 4 bases, leaving 16 bases between them. This CDR3 has 14 residues. The CDR3 loop is CASNVRGGGTEAFF. The CDR3 DNA follows: TGTGCCAGCAACGTACGGGGAGGTGGCACTGAAGCTTTCTTT.

The chain employs TRBV10-3 and TRBJ1-5, with 10 bases lining up with TRBD1. V was pared by 5 bases and J by 9 bases, with 10 bases of the junction left unmatched. The germline V gene has CDR1 ENHRY and CDR2 SYGVKD. The CDR3 runs to 15 residues. In DNA, the CDR3 is TGTGCCATCAGTCCCGGGACAGGGGATATCAGGCCCCAGCATTTT. It codes for CAISPGTGDIRPQHF.

This clonotype was seen more than once but under ten times. V usage is TRBV4-1 and J usage is TRBJ1-2, with TRBD1 as a possible D gene (5 bases). The germline CDR1 and CDR2 sequences are MGHRA and YSYEKL. This CDR3 comprises 15 residues. V lost 6 bases to trimming and J lost 2 bases, with 16 bases between them. The CDR3 region has the DNA TGCGCCAGCAGTCTCGGACACCTCTGGAACTATGGCTACACCTTC. Amino acids: CASSLGHLWNYGYTF.